These 29 T cell receptor beta chains were all obtained from the same sample, sequenced in a study of identifying expanded T cells in peripheral blood. TCRdb's table, derived via immunoSEQ multiplex PCR, lists solely in-frame clones and lacks some. Among roughly 120,000 clones listed, 88% were seen once. Sequences were obtained from blood. These receptors originate from a person aged 18 to 75 in good health.

For the CDR3, the DNA is TGCGCCAGCAGCTTGGGTGTGGTGCGCACTGAAGCTTTCTTT. Amino acid sequence: CASSLGVVRTEAFF. V usage is TRBV5-1 and J usage is TRBJ1-1; D is undetermined. Trimming removed 0 bases at V and 4 bases at J, with 10 bases between. Germline assignment: CDR1 SGHRS and CDR2 YFSETQ. This CDR3 has 14 residues.

The chain recombines TRBV7-9 with TRBJ2-5, with TRBD2 matching 14 bases. The J segment lost 7 bases and the V segment lost 3 bases, leaving 7 bases of the junction unmatched. This CDR3 is built from 16 residues. Germline V gene sequence: CDR1 SEHNR, CDR2 FQNEAQ (reference sequence). CDR3 DNA sequence: TGTGCCAGCAGCTTCAGACTAGCGGGAGGGCCGGGGACCCAGTACTTC. Amino acid sequence: CASSFRLAGGPGTQYF. The full variable domain, in which reference TRBV7-9 and TRBJ2-5 provide the parts outside the CDR3, is DTGVSQNPRHKITKRGQNVTFRCDPISEHNRLYWYRQTLGQGPEFLTYFQNEAQLEKSRLLSDRFSAERPKGSFSTLEIQRTEQGDSAMYLCASSFRLAGGPGTQYFGPGTRLLVL.

This rearrangement joins TRBV5-4 to TRBJ2-5, with a possible D match to TRBD1 (6 bases). The germline CDR1 and CDR2 sequences are SGHNT and YYREEE (reference sequence). V was cut by 4 bases and J by 4 bases, with 23 bases left in between. This CDR3 spans 17 amino acids. The CDR3 DNA sequence: TGTGCCAGCAGCCCCCCCGGGACAACCCCTCTCCGAGAGACCCAGTACTTC. It is translated as CASSPPGTTPLRETQYF. The full variable domain, its missing parts supplied by reference TRBV5-4 and TRBJ2-5, is ETGVTQSPTHLIKTRGQQVTLRCSSQSGHNTVSWYQQALGQGPQFIFQYYREEENGRGNFPPRFSGLQFPNYSSELNVNALELDDSALYLCASSPPGTTPLRETQYFGPGTRLLVL.

The count of this clone is one. The chain recombines TRBV19 with TRBJ2-2; 15 nucleotides line up with TRBD2. The CDR3 is made up of 19 amino acids. With 1 base clipped from V and 4 bases from J, the junction kept 7 bases outside the gene matches. CDR1 and CDR2 from the germline V gene are LNHDA and SQIVND (reference sequence). As DNA, the CDR3 is TGTGCCAGTAGTATAGGAATTTGGGGACTAGCGGGAGGCACCGGGGAGCTGTTTTTT. This translates into CASSIGIWGLAGGTGELFF.

The table lists this clone with a count of one. This CDR3 is CASSLGTASLGPSETQYF. For the CDR3, the DNA is TGTGCCAGCAGCTTAGGGACTGCGTCCCTGGGGCCCAGCGAGACCCAGTACTTC. V usage is TRBV7-6 and J usage is TRBJ2-5; D may be TRBD1 or TRBD2 (5 bases each). This CDR3 has 18 residues. V was shortened by 1 base and J by 5 bases, with 23 bases between the two germline ends. Germline loops: CDR1 SGHVS, CDR2 FNYEAQ.

The V and J genes are TRBV2 and TRBJ1-5; no definite D call. The V and J ends lost 2 bases and 6 bases respectively, with 17 bases between them. This CDR3 spans 16 amino acids. Germline V CDR1 and CDR2: SNHLY, FYNNEI. This CDR3 is CASSEKGGVTSQPQHF. For the CDR3, the DNA is TGTGCCAGCAGTGAAAAGGGCGGGGTGACGTCTCAGCCCCAGCATTTT.

The rearrangement joins TRBV27 to TRBJ1-2; D remains unclear. CDR3 length: 15 amino acids. Trimming shortened V by 5 bases and J by 0 bases, and 13 bases separated the two germline ends. Germline CDR1 and CDR2: MNHEY and SMNVEV (reference sequence). CDR3 sequence: CASSPGRIANYGYTF. The CDR3 nucleotides read TGTGCCAGCAGTCCCGGACGTATCGCTAACTATGGCTACACCTTC.

For this clone: Other DNA sequences in the sample encode the same CDR3. V usage is TRBV5-1 and J usage is TRBJ2-2; D gene ambiguous. V lost 0 bases, J lost 1 base, and 4 bases lay in between. CDR3 length: 14 amino acids. Per germline, CDR1 SGHRS and CDR2 YFSETQ. The CDR3 DNA reads as TGCGCCAGCAGCTTGGCGGGGAACACCGGGGAGCTGTTTTTT. Translating it yields CASSLAGNTGELFF.

The chain has TRBV9 and TRBJ1-2; tentatively, D is TRBD1 (5 bases). CDR1 is SGDLS, CDR2 YYNGEE, per germline. The V gene lost 3 bases and the J gene lost 6 bases, with 12 bases spanning the gap. The CDR3 sequence is 13 residues long. CDR3 DNA sequence: TGTGCCAGCAGCGCTCTGGGGACGGATGGCTACACCTTC. This translates into CASSALGTDGYTF.

This clone was observed a handful of times. The rearrangement links TRBV5-6 to TRBJ1-3; D is uncertain. V was trimmed by 2 bases and J by 0 bases, leaving 12 bases between them. The CDR3 consists of 16 residues. From germline, CDR1 is SGHDT and CDR2 YYEEEE. The CDR3 loop is CASSFRVRSSGNTIYF. The CDR3 coding sequence is TGTGCCAGCAGCTTCCGGGTCCGGAGCTCTGGAAACACCATATATTTT.

This chain's CDR3 is CASSSLAAGGGETQYF. CDR3 DNA sequence: TGTGCCAGCAGTTCGCTAGCGGCGGGAGGGGGGGAGACCCAGTACTTC. The gene calls are TRBV6-5 and TRBJ2-5; 9 bases align to TRBD2. Germline CDR1 is MNHEY and CDR2 is SVGAGI. This CDR3 has 16 amino acids. V was clipped by 4 bases and J by 5 bases; unmatched bases: 11.

This chain uses TRBV7-2 with TRBJ1-1; D is unresolved. Germline values: CDR1 SGHTA, CDR2 FQGNSA. Trimming removed 5 bases at V and 9 bases at J, with 16 bases between. The CDR3 spans 13 residues. This CDR3 is CASSPRLVAQAFF. The DNA for the CDR3 is TGTGCCAGCAGCCCACGACTGGTGGCTCAAGCTTTCTTT.

The rearrangement joins TRBV7-2 to TRBJ1-4; weak D call: TRBD1 (5 bases). The CDR3 extends over 16 amino acids. Germline V gives CDR1 SGHTA, CDR2 FQGNSA. V lost 1 base to trimming and J lost 5 bases, with 14 bases between them. The DNA of the CDR3 is TGTGCCAGCAGCTTAGGTACCTTGGGGACCAATGAAAAACTGTTTTTT. This translates into CASSLGTLGTNEKLFF.

The CDR3 DNA reads TGTGCCAGCAGCCCAGGGGGGTGGGGCCCAAACACTGAAGCTTTCTTT. Translating it yields CASSPGGWGPNTEAFF. The chain carries TRBV11-3 and TRBJ1-1; 7 bases map to TRBD1. The CDR3 covers 16 residues. From germline, CDR1 is SGHNT and CDR2 YENEEA. V trimming: 5 bases; J trimming: 2 bases; junction bases outside the gene matches: 11. Together with reference TRBV11-3 and TRBJ1-1, the CDR3 gives the full variable domain: EAGVVQSPRYKIIEKKQPVAFWCNPISGHNTLYWYLQNLGQGPELLIRYENEEAVDDSQLPKDRFSAERLKGVDSTLKIQPAELGDSAVYLCASSPGGWGPNTEAFFGQGTRLTVV.

V gene TRBV7-9 combines with J gene TRBJ1-2; D may be TRBD1 (5 bases). Looked up from germline, CDR1 is SEHNR and CDR2 is FQNEAQ (reference sequence). CDR3 length: 15 residues. V lost 4 bases, J lost 1 base, and 13 bases lay in between. The CDR3 bases are TGTGCCAGCAGCTCCCCCTGGACAATTAACTATGGCTACACCTTC. This gives the protein CASSSPWTINYGYTF.

The rearrangement uses TRBV28 and TRBJ2-1, with 9 bases that match TRBD1. The germline CDR1 and CDR2 sequences are MDHEN and SYDVKM. Trimming removed 4 bases from V and 5 bases from J; junction bases left unmatched: 9. The CDR3 consists of 16 residues. CDR3 bases: TGTGCCAGCAGTTCCCCACGTCGGGACAGGGACAATGAGCAGTTCTTC. Its protein is CASSSPRRDRDNEQFF.

For this clone: The likely explanation is a read error, given a far larger clone one base away. The chain combines TRBV7-2 with TRBJ1-2; TRBD1 agrees at 7 bases. Germline CDR1 is SGHTA and CDR2 is FQGNSA. The CDR3 loop spans 13 amino acids. Here the CDR3 DNA reads TGTGCCAACAGCCGACAGGGTGACTATGGCTACACCTTC. This encodes CANSRQGDYGYTF. The whole variable domain, filled in from reference TRBV7-2 and TRBJ1-2, reads GAGVSQSPSNKVTEKGKDVELRCDPISGHTALYWYRQSLGQGLEFLIYFQGNSAPDKSGLPSDRFSAERTGGSVSTLTIQRTQQEDSAVYLCANSRQGDYGYTFGSGTRLTVV.

This chain links TRBV5-8 with TRBJ1-6, with D unresolved. Germline V gene data show CDR1 as SGHTS and CDR2 as YDEGEE. The CDR3 is 13 residues long. V was trimmed by 1 base and J by 9 bases, leaving 8 bases between them. Written as DNA, the CDR3 is TGTGCCAGCAGCTTGTCACCGGGTTCACCCCTCCACTTT. This encodes CASSLSPGSPLHF.

The rearrangement links TRBV29-1 to TRBJ2-1; D remains unclear. Germline V lookup: CDR1 SQVTM, CDR2 ANQGSEA. This CDR3 region has 12 residues. V lost 3 bases, J lost 8 bases, and 11 bases lay in between. CDR3 sequence (DNA): TGCAGCGTTGACGTTCGGAGCGATGAGCAGTTCTTC. The encoded protein is CSVDVRSDEQFF.

V gene TRBV7-2 combines with J gene TRBJ2-5; 7 bases fit TRBD2. The CDR3 has 15 amino acids. Germline values: CDR1 SGHTA, CDR2 FQGNSA. The J segment lost 1 base and the V segment lost 4 bases, leaving 6 bases of the junction unmatched. CDR3 sequence (DNA): TGTGCCAGCAGCTCCTCCGCTAGCGGCCAAGAGACCCAGTACTTC. Protein: CASSSSASGQETQYF.

The J gene is TRBJ2-5, the V gene TRBV5-4; TRBD2 aligns across 9 bases. The V gene end was trimmed by 4 bases and the J gene end by 3 bases; junction bases not matched to a gene: 4. Per germline, CDR1 SGHNT and CDR2 YYREEE (reference sequence). The CDR3 has 14 residues. The CDR3 DNA sequence: TGTGCCAGCAGCCCTAGCGGGATGAAAGAGACCCAGTACTTC. Translation gives CASSPSGMKETQYF.

The chain is built from TRBV27 and TRBJ2-5; weak D call: TRBD2 (6 bases). The V gene's germline CDR1 is MNHEY and CDR2 SMNVEV (reference sequence). This CDR3 comprises 19 residues. Deletions cut 7 bases from V and 2 bases from J, with 29 bases between. CDR3 region: CASTLFAGTPGGIQETQYF. CDR3 DNA: TGTGCCAGCACCTTATTCGCGGGCACCCCTGGAGGGATTCAAGAGACCCAGTACTTC.

The V gene is TRBV15, the J gene TRBJ2-1; D gene ambiguous. V was pared by 11 bases and J by 0 bases, with 11 bases between. Germline lookup yields CDR1 LNHNV and CDR2 YYDKDF (reference sequence). The CDR3 covers 13 residues. This CDR3 is CASGINSYNEQFF. The CDR3, as DNA: TGTGCCTCAGGCATAAACTCCTACAATGAGCAGTTCTTC.

The V and J genes are TRBV5-1 and TRBJ2-7, with unresolved D. The CDR3 sequence is 15 residues long. Trimming removed 0 bases from V and 3 bases from J, with 13 bases in between. Germline lookup yields CDR1 SGHRS and CDR2 YFSETQ. The CDR3 loop is CASSLVRESFYEQYF. CDR3 nucleotide sequence: TGCGCCAGCAGCTTGGTTAGGGAATCATTCTACGAGCAGTACTTC.

The chain carries TRBV18 and TRBJ2-7, with 9 bases that match TRBD1. There are 14 residues in the CDR3. CDR1 is KGHSH, CDR2 LQKENI, per germline. V dropped 1 base and J dropped 5; count of bases not matched to a gene: 3. Written as DNA, the CDR3 is TGTGCCAGCTCACCACAGGACAGGGGCCACGAGCAGTACTTC. It translates to CASSPQDRGHEQYF.

The gene calls are TRBV19 and TRBJ2-7; 7 bases line up with TRBD1. V lost 5 bases to trimming and J lost 6 bases; unmatched junction nucleotides: 7. Germline V gene sequence: CDR1 LNHDA, CDR2 SQIVND (reference sequence). This CDR3 comprises 13 residues. CDR3 region: CASSVKQGTEQYF. Written as DNA, the CDR3 is TGTGCCAGTAGTGTTAAACAGGGGACCGAGCAGTACTTC.

This clone was seen once. V is TRBV5-8 and J is TRBJ1-5; 7 nucleotides line up with TRBD1. Germline CDR1 and CDR2: SGHTS and YDEGEE. There are 14 residues in the CDR3. Losses at the gene ends were 5 bases for V and 7 bases for J; bases not matched to a gene: 9. CDR3 protein: CASRNRGMGQPQHF. The CDR3 DNA is TGTGCCAGCAGAAACAGGGGCATGGGGCAGCCCCAGCATTTT.

The chain combines TRBV9 with TRBJ1-5; possibly TRBD1 for D (5 bases). The germline V gene encodes CDR1 SGDLS and CDR2 YYNGEE. The ends were cut back, 0 bases at V and 1 base at J, with 11 bases in the middle. This CDR3 is built from 16 residues. The CDR3: CASSVEEGMSNQPQHF. DNA of the CDR3: TGTGCCAGCAGCGTAGAGGAGGGGATGAGCAATCAGCCCCAGCATTTT.

The rearrangement uses TRBV19 and TRBJ2-2, with TRBD2 matching 8 bases. The J segment lost 3 bases and the V segment lost 3 bases, leaving 6 bases of the junction unmatched. Germline assignment: CDR1 LNHDA and CDR2 SQIVND (reference sequence). This CDR3 has 16 residues. In nucleotides, the CDR3 is TGTGCCAGTAGTATGCCGGGAGGGCCTTACACCGGGGAGCTGTTTTTT. Translated, it gives CASSMPGGPYTGELFF. The whole variable domain, remainder taken from reference TRBV19 and TRBJ2-2, is DGGITQSPKYLFRKEGQNVTLSCEQNLNHDAMYWYRQDPGQGLRLIYYSQIVNDFQKGDIAEGYSVSREKKESFPLTVTSAQKNPTAFYLCASSMPGGPYTGELFFGEGSRLTVL.